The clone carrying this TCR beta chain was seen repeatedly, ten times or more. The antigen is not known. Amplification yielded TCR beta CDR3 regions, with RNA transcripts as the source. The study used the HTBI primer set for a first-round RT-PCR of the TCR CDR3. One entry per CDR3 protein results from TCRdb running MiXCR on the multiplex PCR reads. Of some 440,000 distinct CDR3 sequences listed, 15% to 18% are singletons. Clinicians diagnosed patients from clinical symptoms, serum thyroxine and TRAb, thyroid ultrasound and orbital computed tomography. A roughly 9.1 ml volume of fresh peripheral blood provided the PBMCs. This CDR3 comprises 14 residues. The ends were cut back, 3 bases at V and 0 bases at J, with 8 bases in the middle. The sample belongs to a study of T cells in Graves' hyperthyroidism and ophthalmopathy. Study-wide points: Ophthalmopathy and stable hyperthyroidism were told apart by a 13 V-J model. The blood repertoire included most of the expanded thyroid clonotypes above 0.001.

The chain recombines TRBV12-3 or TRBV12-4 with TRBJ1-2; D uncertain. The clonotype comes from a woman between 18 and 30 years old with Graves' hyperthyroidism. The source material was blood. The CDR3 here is CASSLKGANYGYTF. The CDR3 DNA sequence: TGTGCCAGCAGTTTGAAAGGAGCTAACTATGGCTACACCTTC.